These 10 T cell receptor beta chains were all obtained from the same sample, sequenced in a study of T cell repertoires in cytomegalovirus infection. No antigen is known for these receptors. TCRdb called the reads again in MiXCR, with one record for every CDR3 protein. The data show hundreds of thousands of distinct CDR3 sequences, approximately 32% seen once. Sequencing was performed on cultured CD8+ T cells from PBMCs, taken from culture after CMV antigen stimulation. Every receptor here comes from a human donor in good health (CMV status not recorded). Some clones in this sample may be carry-over from other donors' samples.

The CDR3, as DNA: TGTGCCAGCAGTGAAACGCTAGCGGGGGGCCTACAAGAGACCCAGTACTTC. Protein: CASSETLAGGLQETQYF. This sequence joins TRBV6-1 and TRBJ2-5; 11 bases are shared with TRBD2. The CDR3 has 17 amino acids. Per the germline V gene, CDR1 is MNHNS and CDR2 is SASEGT. With V trimmed by 2 bases and J by 2 bases, 7 bases remained unmatched.

This clonotype was recorded only once. The gene calls are TRBV12-3 or TRBV12-4 and TRBJ2-3; 9 bases map to TRBD2. V lost 6 bases to trimming and J lost 5 bases; unmatched junction nucleotides: 6. The CDR3 is 14 residues long. Here the CDR3 reads CASRPRGGQDTQYF. CDR3 DNA sequence: TGTGCCAGCAGACCGCGGGGGGGCCAAGATACGCAGTATTTT.

This clonotype appeared a few times. The rearrangement links TRBV7-6 to TRBJ2-4; TRBD1 matches at 10 bases. CDR1 SGHVS and CDR2 FNYEAQ come from the germline V gene. The CDR3 is 13 amino acids. With 5 bases clipped from V and 10 bases from J, the junction kept 5 bases outside the gene matches. The CDR3 sequence is CASSQGQGKIQYF. The CDR3 DNA follows: TGTGCCAGCAGCCAGGGACAGGGGAAGATTCAGTACTTC.

In this sample, this clonotype turned up a few times. J is TRBJ1-1 and V is TRBV4-1; D possibly corresponds to TRBD1 (5 bases). With 3 bases removed from V and 0 bases from J, the gap between germline ends came to 17 bases. Germline V gives CDR1 MGHRA, CDR2 YSYEKL. This CDR3 comprises 17 residues. Here the CDR3 DNA reads TGCGCCAGCAGCCAGTCAAAAGGGGTAAAGGTGAACACTGAAGCTTTCTTT. As protein: CASSQSKGVKVNTEAFF.

This rearrangement joins TRBV6-1 to TRBJ2-7, with D hard to call. Germline values: CDR1 MNHNS, CDR2 SASEGT. The CDR3 length is 13 residues. V lost 2 bases and J 4 bases, leaving 9 bases between the germline ends. The CDR3 sequence is CASSETRGYEQYV. CDR3 sequence (DNA): TGTGCCAGCAGTGAAACTCGTGGGTACGAGCAGTACGTC.

The genes are TRBV5-5 and TRBJ1-1, with 9 bases fitting TRBD1. With 0 bases clipped from V and 3 bases from J, the junction kept 9 bases outside the gene matches. Per germline, CDR1 SGHKS and CDR2 YYEKEE (reference sequence). The CDR3 is 17 residues long. CDR3 in DNA: TGTGCCAGCAGCTTGGGGATGGACAGGGGACCTTACACTGAAGCTTTCTTT. This gives the protein CASSLGMDRGPYTEAFF.

A few counts support this clonotype. The gene calls are TRBV9 and TRBJ2-5; TRBD1 agrees at 7 bases. This CDR3 has 18 residues. V lost 3 bases, J lost 5 bases, and 19 bases stayed unmatched. Per germline, CDR1 SGDLS and CDR2 YYNGEE. The CDR3 DNA sequence: TGTGCCAGCAGCGACACGACAGGGAAATTTTCTCATCCGGAGACCCAGTACTTC. Its translation: CASSDTTGKFSHPETQYF.

This clonotype was detected a few times. The rearrangement links TRBV7-6 to TRBJ1-5; 7 positions agree with TRBD1. V lost 5 bases, J lost 6 bases, and 7 bases stayed unmatched. This CDR3 comprises 14 residues. Germline V gene sequence: CDR1 SGHVS, CDR2 FNYEAQ. The CDR3 sequence is CASSRGQDAQPQHF. The CDR3 DNA is TGTGCCAGCAGCAGAGGACAGGATGCTCAGCCCCAGCATTTT.

In this sample, this clonotype turned up many times. The chain recombines TRBV7-6 with TRBJ2-2; D possibly matches TRBD1 or TRBD2 (6 bases each). Germline loops: CDR1 SGHVS, CDR2 FNYEAQ. The CDR3 runs 16 residues. Trimming removed 6 bases from V and 1 base from J, with 15 bases in between. This chain's CDR3 is CASSSRGTQNTGELFF. The CDR3 DNA reads as TGTGCCAGCAGTTCGAGGGGGACTCAGAACACCGGGGAGCTGTTTTTT. Combining the CDR3 with reference TRBV7-6 and TRBJ2-2 gives the whole variable domain GAGVSQSPRYKVTKRGQDVALRCDPISGHVSLYWYRQALGQGPEFLTYFNYEAQQDKSGLPNDRFSAERPEGSISTLTIQRTEQRDSAMYRCASSSRGTQNTGELFFGEGSRLTVL.

This sequence joins TRBV14 and TRBJ2-7; TRBD2 matches 7 bases. Looked up from germline, CDR1 is SGHDN and CDR2 is FVKESK. With 4 bases clipped from V and 3 bases from J, the junction kept 9 bases outside the gene matches. The CDR3 is 15 residues long. CDR3: CASSPYPGLSYEQYF. In DNA, the CDR3 is TGTGCCAGCAGCCCTTATCCGGGACTAAGCTACGAGCAGTACTTC. The full variable domain, completed using reference TRBV14 and TRBJ2-7, is EAGVTQFPSHSVIEKGQTVTLRCDPISGHDNLYWYRRVMGKEIKFLLHFVKESKQDESGMPNNRFLAERTGGTYSTLKVQPAELEDSGVYFCASSPYPGLSYEQYFGPGTRLTVT.